This T cell receptor (beta chain) derives from a study of T cells in Graves' hyperthyroidism and ophthalmopathy. Cells are PBMCs isolated from around 9.4 ml of fresh blood. The CDR3 has 15 amino acids. The germline V gene has CDR1 LGHDT and CDR2 YNNKEL (reference sequence). Trimming removed 0 bases from V and 6 bases from J, with 9 bases in between. In its sample, this clonotype was seen many times. The investigators amplified TCR beta CDR3 regions from RNA transcripts. TCR CDR3 underwent first-round RT-PCR with the HTBI primer set. TCRdb recomputed calls from the multiplex PCR reads with MiXCR, one row per CDR3 protein. Counted here are about 290,000 distinct CDR3 sequences, around 13% occurring once; the ten biggest clones make up 7% to 9.5%.

Specimen: blood. V usage is TRBV3-1 and J usage is TRBJ1-6; D unclear. The sequence was collected from a woman in her thirties or forties with Graves' hyperthyroidism. The CDR3 coding sequence is TGTGCCAGCAGCCAAGATCTCCTGGGTAATTCACCCCTCCACTTT. This gives the protein CASSQDLLGNSPLHF.